A single sample gave rise to the 2 T cell receptor beta chains below, sequenced in a study of graft-versus-host responses after intestinal transplantation. For these TCRs, the target antigens are not known. Clones were read by immunoSEQ multiplex PCR, and TCRdb kept only the in-frame ones, dropping some. The sample consists of 55,000 to 80,000 clones, roughly 90% of them appearing once. The sample here was unstimulated CD8+ T cells sorted from spleen or lymph node cells, taken before transplant. Receptors were obtained from a human donor who was the organ donor for an intestinal transplant.

The chain carries TRBV9 and TRBJ1-5; D unclear. The CDR3 spans 13 residues. Per the germline V gene, CDR1 is SGDLS and CDR2 is YYNGEE. V dropped 4 bases and J dropped 6 bases, with 11 bases sitting between them. In DNA form, the CDR3 reads TGTGCCAGCAGCCCCGAGTCGGGTCAGCCCCAGCATTTT. Translated, it gives CASSPESGQPQHF.

This clone was counted between two and nine times. The chain joins TRBV10-3 to TRBJ2-7, with 10 bases lining up with TRBD1. Trimming took 1 base from V and 4 from J; bases not matched to a gene: 4. Germline loops: CDR1 ENHRY, CDR2 SYGVKD. The CDR3 covers 15 residues. The CDR3 DNA reads as TGTGCCATCAGTGAGTGGAGGACAGGGGGTTACGAGCAGTACTTC. Its translation is CAISEWRTGGYEQYF.